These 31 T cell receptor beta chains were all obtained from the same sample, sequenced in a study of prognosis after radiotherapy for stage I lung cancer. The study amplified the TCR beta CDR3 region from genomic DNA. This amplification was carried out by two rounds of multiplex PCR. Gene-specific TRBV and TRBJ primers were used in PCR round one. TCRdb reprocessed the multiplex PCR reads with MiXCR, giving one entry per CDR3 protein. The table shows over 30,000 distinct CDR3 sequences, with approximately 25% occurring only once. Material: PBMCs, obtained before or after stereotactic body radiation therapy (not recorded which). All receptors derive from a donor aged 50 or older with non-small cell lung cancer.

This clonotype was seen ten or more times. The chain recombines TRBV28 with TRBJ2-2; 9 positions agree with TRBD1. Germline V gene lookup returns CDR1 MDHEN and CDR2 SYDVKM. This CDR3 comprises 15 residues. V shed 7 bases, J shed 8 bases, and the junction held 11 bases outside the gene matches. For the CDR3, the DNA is TGTGCCAGCAAGAGGGACAGGGTCGATAGGGGGGAGCTGTTTTTT. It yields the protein CASKRDRVDRGELFF.

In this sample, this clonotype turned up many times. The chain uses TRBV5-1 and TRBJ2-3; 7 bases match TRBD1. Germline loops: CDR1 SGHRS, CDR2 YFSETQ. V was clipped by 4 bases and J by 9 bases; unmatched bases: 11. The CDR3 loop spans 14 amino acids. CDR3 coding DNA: TGCGCCAGCAGCCCGACAGGGACGGGGAGCACGCAGTATTTT. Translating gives CASSPTGTGSTQYF.

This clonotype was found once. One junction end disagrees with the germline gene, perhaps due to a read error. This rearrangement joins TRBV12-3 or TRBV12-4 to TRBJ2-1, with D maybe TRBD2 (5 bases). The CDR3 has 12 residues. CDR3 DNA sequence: TGTGCCAGTAGTTCGATCGGGGATGTGCAGTTCTTC. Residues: CASSSIGDVQFF.

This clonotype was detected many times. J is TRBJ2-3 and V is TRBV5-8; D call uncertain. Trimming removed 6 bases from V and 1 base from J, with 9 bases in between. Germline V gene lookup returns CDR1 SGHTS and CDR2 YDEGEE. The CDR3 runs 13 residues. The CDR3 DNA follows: TGTGCCAGCAACCATGTTGGCACAGATACGCAGTATTTT. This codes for CASNHVGTDTQYF. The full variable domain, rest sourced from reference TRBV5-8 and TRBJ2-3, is EAGVTQSPTHLIKTRGQQATLRCSPISGHTSVYWYQQALGLGLQFLLWYDEGEERNRGNFPPRFSGRQFPNYSSELNVNALELEDSALYLCASNHVGTDTQYFGPGTRLTVL.

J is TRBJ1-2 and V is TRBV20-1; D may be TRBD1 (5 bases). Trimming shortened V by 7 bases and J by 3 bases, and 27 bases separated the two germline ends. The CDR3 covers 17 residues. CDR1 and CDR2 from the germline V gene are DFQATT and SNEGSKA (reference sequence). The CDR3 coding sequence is TGCAGTGATAGGGCCCTGCGGGACCGAGGGAGGGACTATGGCTACACCTTC. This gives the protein CSDRALRDRGRDYGYTF.

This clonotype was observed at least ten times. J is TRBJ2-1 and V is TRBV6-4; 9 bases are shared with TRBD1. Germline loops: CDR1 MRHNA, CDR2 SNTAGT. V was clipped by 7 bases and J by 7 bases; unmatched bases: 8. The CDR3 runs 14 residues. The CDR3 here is CASNAGTGSNEQFF. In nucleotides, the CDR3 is TGTGCCAGCAATGCTGGGACAGGGTCAAATGAGCAGTTCTTC.

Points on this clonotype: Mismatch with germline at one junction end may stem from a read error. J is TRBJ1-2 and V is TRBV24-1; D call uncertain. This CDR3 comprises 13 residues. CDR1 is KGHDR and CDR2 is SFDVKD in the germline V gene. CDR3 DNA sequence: TGTGCCACGAGTGATTCTCATGATTATGGCTACACCTTC. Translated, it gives CATSDSHDYGYTF.

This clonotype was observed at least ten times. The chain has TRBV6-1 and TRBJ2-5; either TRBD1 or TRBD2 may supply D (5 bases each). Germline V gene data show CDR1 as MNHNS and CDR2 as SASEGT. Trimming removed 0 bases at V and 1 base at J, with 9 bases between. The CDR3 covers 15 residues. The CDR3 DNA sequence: TGTGCCAGCAGTGAAGCTAACGGGGCCCAAGAGACCCAGTACTTC. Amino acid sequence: CASSEANGAQETQYF.

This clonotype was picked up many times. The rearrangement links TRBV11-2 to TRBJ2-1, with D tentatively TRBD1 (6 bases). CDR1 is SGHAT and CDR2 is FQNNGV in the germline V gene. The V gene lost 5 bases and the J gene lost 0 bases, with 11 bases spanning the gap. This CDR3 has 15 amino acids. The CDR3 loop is CASSLDRTSYNEQFF. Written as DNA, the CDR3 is TGTGCCAGCAGCCTTGACAGGACCTCCTACAATGAGCAGTTCTTC.

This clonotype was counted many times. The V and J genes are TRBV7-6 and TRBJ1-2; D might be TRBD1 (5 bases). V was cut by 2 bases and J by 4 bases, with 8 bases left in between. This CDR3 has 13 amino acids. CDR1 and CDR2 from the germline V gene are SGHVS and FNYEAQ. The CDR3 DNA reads TGTGCCAGCAGCTTACAAGGGGCCTATGGCTACACCTTC. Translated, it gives CASSLQGAYGYTF. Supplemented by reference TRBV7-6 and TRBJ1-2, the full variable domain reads GAGVSQSPRYKVTKRGQDVALRCDPISGHVSLYWYRQALGQGPEFLTYFNYEAQQDKSGLPNDRFSAERPEGSISTLTIQRTEQRDSAMYRCASSLQGAYGYTFGSGTRLTVV.

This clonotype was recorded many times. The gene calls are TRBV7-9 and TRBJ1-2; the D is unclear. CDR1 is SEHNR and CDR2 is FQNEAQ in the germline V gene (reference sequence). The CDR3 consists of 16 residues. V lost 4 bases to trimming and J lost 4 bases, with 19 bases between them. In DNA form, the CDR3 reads TGTGCCAGCAGCTCGGACCCTGGGGTGAGCGGCTATGGCTACACCTTC. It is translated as CASSSDPGVSGYGYTF.

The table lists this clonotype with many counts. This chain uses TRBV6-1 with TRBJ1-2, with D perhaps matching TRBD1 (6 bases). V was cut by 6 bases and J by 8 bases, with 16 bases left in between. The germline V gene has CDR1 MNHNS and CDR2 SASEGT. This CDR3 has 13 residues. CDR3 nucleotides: TGTGCCAGCAGCCGAGGGGGAGTAGGGGGCTACACCTTC. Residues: CASSRGGVGGYTF.

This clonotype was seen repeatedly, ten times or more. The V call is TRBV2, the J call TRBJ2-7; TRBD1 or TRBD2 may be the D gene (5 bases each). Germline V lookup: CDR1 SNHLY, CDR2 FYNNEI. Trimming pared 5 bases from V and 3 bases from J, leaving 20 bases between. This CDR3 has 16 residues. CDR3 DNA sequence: TGTGCCAGCAGTCCGGACGGTGCGGGTGGGGGCTACGAGCAGTACTTC. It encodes CASSPDGAGGGYEQYF.

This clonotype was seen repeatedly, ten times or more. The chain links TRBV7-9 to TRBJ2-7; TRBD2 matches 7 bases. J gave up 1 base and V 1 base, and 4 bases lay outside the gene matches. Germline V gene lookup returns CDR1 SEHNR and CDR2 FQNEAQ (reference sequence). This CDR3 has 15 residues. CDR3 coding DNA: TGTGCCAGCAGCTTAGGAGCGGGGCAGTCCTACGAGCAGTACTTC. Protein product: CASSLGAGQSYEQYF.

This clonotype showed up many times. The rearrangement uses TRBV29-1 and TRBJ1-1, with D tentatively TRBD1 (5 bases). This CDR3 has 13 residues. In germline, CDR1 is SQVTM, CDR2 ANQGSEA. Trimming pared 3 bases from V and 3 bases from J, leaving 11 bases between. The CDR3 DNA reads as TGCAGCGTTGAGCAGGGAGGGGACACTGAAGCTTTCTTT. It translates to CSVEQGGDTEAFF. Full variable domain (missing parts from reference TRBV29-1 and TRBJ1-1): SAVISQKPSRDICQRGTSLTIQCQVDSQVTMMFWYRQQPGQSLTLIATANQGSEATYESGFVIDKFPISRPNLTFSTLTVSNMSPEDSSIYLCSVEQGGDTEAFFGQGTRLTVV.

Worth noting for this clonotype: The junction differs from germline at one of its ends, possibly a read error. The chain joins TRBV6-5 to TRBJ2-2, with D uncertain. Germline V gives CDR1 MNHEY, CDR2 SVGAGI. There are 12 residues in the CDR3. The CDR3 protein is CARSYAAGELFF. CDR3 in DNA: TGCGCCAGAAGTTACGCAGCCGGGGAGCTGTTTTTT.

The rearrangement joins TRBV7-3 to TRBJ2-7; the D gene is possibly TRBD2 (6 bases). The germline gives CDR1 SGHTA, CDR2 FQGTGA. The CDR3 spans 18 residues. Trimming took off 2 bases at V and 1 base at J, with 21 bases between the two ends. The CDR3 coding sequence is TGTGCCAGCAGCTTATGGTCGGAGGGTAAACACCCGTCCTACGAGCAGTACTTC. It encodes CASSLWSEGKHPSYEQYF.

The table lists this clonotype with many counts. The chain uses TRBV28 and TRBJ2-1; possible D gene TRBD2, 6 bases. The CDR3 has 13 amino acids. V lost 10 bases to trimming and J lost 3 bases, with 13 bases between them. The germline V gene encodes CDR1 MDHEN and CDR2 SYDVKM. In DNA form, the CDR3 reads TGTGCCACGGGACTTTCAATCTACAATGAGCAGTTCTTC. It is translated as CATGLSIYNEQFF. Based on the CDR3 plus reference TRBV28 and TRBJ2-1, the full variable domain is DVKVTQSSRYLVKRTGEKVFLECVQDMDHENMFWYRQDPGLGLRLIYFSYDVKMKEKGDIPEGYSVSREKKERFSLILESASTNQTSMYLCATGLSIYNEQFFGPGTRLTVL.

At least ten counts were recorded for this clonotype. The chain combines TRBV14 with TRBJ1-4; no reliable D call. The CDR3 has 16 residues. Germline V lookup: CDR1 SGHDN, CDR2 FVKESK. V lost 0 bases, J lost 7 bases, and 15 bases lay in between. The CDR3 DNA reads TGTGCCAGCAGCCAAGATATAGGGAGTGGGATTGAAAAACTGTTTTTT. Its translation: CASSQDIGSGIEKLFF.

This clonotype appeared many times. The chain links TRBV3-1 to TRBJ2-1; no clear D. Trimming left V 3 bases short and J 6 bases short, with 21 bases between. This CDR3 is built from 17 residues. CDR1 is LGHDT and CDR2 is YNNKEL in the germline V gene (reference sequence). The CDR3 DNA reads TGTGCCAGCAGCCAGCCCCTGGGGAAGGGATCACCCAATGAGCAGTTCTTC. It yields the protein CASSQPLGKGSPNEQFF.

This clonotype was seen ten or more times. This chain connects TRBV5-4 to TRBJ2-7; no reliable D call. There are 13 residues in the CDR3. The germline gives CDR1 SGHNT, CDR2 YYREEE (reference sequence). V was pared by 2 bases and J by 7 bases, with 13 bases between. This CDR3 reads CASSFDEPGEQYF. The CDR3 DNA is TGTGCCAGCAGCTTTGATGAACCCGGGGAGCAGTACTTC.

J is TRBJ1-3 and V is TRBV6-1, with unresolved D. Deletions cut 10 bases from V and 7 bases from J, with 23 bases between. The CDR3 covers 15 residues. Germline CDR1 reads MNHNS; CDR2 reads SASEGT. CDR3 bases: TGTGCCACTATCGACCGGGCCAGCAGGACGAACACCATATATTTT. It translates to CATIDRASRTNTIYF.

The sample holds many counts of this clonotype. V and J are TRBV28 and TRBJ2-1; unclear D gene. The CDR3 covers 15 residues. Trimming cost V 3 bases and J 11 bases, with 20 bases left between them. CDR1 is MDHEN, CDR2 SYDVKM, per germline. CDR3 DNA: TGTGCCAGCAGTTTTGGTTCGGACCGAAGCGAAAAGCAGTTCTTC. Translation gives CASSFGSDRSEKQFF.

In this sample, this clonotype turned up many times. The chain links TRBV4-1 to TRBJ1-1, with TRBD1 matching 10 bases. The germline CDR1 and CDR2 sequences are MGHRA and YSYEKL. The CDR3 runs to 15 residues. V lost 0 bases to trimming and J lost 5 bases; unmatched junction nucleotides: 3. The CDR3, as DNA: TGCGCCAGCAGCCAAGAACGGACAGGGGGAACTGAAGCTTTCTTT. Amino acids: CASSQERTGGTEAFF.

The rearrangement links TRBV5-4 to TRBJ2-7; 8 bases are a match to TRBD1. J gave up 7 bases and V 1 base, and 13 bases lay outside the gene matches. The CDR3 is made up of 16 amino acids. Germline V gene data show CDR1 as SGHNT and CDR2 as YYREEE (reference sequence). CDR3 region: CASSLNPGGMEWEQYF. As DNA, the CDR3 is TGTGCCAGCAGCTTGAACCCAGGGGGCATGGAGTGGGAGCAGTACTTC.

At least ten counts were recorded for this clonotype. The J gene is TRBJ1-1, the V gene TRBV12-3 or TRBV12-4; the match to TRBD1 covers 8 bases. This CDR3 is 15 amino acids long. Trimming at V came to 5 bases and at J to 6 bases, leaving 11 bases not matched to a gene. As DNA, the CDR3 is TGTGCCAGCAGTGGCTGGACAGGGTATAAGCCTGAAGCTTTCTTT. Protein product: CASSGWTGYKPEAFF.

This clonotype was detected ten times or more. The CDR3 loop reads CATSDSSGSLSSYNEQFF. The CDR3 DNA reads as TGTGCCACCAGTGACTCCTCTGGCTCACTCAGCTCCTACAATGAGCAGTTCTTC. J is TRBJ2-1 and V is TRBV24-1, with D unresolved. Germline V gene lookup returns CDR1 KGHDR and CDR2 SFDVKD. This CDR3 is 18 amino acids long. Trimming took off 4 bases at V and 0 bases at J, with 18 bases between the two ends.

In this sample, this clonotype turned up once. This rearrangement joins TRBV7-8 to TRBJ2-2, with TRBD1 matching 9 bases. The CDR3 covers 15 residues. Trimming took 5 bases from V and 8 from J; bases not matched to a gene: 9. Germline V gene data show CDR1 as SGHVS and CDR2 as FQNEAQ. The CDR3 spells CASSPQGADSGELFF. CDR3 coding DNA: TGTGCCAGCAGCCCACAGGGGGCAGACTCAGGGGAGCTGTTTTTT.

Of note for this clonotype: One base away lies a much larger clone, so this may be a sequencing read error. CDR3 nucleotide sequence: TGTGCCACCGACATGGTTGGCAACACCATATATTTT. As protein: CATDMVGNTIYF. The rearrangement uses TRBV7-9 and TRBJ1-3; D is unclear. CDR1 SEHNR and CDR2 FQNEAQ come from the germline V gene (reference sequence). Trimming removed 10 bases from V and 7 bases from J, with 14 bases in between. This CDR3 spans 12 amino acids.

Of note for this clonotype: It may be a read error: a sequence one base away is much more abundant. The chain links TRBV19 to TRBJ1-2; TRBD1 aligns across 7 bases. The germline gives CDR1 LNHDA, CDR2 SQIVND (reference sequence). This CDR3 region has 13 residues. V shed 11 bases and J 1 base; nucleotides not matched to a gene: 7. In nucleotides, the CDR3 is TGTGCCTGCCGGGACAGTTATAACTATGGCTACACCTTC. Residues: CACRDSYNYGYTF.

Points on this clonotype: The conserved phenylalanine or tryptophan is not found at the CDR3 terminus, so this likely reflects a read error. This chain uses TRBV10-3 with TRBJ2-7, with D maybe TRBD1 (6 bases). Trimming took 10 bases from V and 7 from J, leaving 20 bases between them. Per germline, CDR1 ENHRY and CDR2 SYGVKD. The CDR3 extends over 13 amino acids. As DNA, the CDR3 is TGTGCCACTGTGGGCCAGGGGATACAAGAGCAGTACCTC. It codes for CATVGQGIQEQYL.